The clone carrying this TCR beta chain has only one observation. This entry comes from a study of blood T cell repertoires in COVID-19. Study at large: Acute and convalescent COVID-19 specimens originated in the United States, Italy and Spain. The cDNA or gDNA used as material had been derived from T cells, B-cell-depleted T cells, or PBMCs.

Followed longitudinally, the Seattle patients had been enrolled during active infection. Per germline, CDR1 SNHLY and CDR2 FYNNEI. The CDR3 has 15 amino acids. Trimming took 5 bases from V and 7 from J, leaving 15 bases between them. In the authors' workflow: Nucleated cell counts were estimated from reference gene primer amplification. The repertoire was sequenced with immunoSEQ multiplex PCR; TCRdb's copy has only in-frame clones and lacks some. D and trimming come from the DNA, and the V and J calls and clone size come from that table. The sample yields 60,000 to 70,000 clones, approximately 83% seen once.

This receptor was identified in a man aged 35-49 years with COVID-19, enrolled during active disease. This chain links TRBV2 with TRBJ1-6, with a weak D call TRBD1 (6 bases). Sequenced: peripheral blood. The chain's CDR3 is CASSQQGSENSPLHF. CDR3 nucleotide sequence: TGTGCCAGCAGTCAACAGGGTTCGGAGAATTCACCCCTCCACTTT.